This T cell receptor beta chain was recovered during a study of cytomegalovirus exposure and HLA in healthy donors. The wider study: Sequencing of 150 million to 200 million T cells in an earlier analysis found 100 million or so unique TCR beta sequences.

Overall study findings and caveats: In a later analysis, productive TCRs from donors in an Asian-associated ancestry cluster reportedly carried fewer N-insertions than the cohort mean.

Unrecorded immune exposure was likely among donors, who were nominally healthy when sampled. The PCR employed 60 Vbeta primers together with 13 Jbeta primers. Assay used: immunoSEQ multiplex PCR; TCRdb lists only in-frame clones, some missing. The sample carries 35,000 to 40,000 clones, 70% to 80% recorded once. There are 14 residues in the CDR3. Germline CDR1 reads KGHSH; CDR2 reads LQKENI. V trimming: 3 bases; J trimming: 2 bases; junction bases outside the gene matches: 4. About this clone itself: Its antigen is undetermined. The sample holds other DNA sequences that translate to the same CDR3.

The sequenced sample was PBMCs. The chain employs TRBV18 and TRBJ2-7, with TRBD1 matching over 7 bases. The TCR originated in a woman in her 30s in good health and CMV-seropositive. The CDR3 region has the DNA TGTGCCAGCTCACCGACGGGACAGACCTACGAGCAGTACTTC. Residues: CASSPTGQTYEQYF.